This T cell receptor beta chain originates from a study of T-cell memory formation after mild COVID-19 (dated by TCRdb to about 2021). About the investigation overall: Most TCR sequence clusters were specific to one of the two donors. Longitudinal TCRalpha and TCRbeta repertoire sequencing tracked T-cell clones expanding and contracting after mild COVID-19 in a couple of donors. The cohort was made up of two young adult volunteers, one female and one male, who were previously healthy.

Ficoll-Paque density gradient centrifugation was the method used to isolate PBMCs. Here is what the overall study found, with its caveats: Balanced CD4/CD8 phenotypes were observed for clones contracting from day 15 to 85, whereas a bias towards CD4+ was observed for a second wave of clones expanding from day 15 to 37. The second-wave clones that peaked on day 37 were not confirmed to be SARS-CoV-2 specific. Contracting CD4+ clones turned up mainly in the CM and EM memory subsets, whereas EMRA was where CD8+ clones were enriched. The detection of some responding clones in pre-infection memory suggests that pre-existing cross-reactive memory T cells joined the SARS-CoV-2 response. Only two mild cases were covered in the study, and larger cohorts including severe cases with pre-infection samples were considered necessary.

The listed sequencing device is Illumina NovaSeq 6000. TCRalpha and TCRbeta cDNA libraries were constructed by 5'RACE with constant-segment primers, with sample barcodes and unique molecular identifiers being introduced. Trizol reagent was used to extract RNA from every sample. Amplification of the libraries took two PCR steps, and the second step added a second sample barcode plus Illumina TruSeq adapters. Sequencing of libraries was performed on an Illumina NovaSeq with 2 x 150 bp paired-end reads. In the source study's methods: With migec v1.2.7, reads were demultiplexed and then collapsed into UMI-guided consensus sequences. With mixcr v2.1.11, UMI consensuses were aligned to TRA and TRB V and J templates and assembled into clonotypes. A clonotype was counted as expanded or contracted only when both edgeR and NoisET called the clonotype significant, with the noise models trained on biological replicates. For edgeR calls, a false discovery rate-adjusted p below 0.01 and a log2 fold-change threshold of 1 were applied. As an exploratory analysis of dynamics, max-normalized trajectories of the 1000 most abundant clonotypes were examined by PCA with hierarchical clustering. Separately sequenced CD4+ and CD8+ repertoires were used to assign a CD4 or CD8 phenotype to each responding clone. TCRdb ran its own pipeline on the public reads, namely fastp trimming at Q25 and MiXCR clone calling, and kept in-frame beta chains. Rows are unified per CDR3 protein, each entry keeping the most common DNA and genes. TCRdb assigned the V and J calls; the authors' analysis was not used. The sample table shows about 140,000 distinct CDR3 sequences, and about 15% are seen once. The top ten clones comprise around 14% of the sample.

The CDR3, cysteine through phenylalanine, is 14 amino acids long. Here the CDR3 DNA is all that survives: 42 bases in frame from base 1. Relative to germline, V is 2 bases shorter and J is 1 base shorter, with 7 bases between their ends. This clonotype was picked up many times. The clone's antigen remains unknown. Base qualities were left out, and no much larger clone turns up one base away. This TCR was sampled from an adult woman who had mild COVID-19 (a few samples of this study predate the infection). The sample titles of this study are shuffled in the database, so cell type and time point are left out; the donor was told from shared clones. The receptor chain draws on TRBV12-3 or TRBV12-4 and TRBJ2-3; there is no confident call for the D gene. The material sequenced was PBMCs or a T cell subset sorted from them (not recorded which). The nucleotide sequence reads TGTGCCAGCAGTTTACGTATGGGCACAGATACGCAGTATTTT. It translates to CASSLRMGTDTQYF.